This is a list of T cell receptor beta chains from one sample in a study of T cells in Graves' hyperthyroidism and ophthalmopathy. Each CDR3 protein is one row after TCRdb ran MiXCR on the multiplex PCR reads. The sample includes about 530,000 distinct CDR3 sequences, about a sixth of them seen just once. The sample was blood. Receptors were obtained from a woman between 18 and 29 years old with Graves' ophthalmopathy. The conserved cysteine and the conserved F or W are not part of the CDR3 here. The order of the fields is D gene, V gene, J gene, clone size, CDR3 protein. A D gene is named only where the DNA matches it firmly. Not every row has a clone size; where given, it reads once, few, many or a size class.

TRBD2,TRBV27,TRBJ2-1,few,ASSPAGTSGSIWF
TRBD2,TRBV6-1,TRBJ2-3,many,ASSEALAGGTDTQY
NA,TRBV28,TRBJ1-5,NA,ASSLFPSARTEDQPQH
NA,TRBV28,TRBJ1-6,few,ASMAGFYNSPLH
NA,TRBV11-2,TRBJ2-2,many,ASSLVPGELF
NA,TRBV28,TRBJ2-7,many,ASSPRGVRVYEQY
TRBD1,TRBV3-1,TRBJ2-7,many,ASSQGDRLSYEQY
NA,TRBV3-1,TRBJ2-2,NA,ASTQWGNTGGLF
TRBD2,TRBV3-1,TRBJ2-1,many,ASSSESGGAYNEQF
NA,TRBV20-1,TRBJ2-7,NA,SATGGQAYEQY
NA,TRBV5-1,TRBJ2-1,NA,ASSLNRGPYNEQF
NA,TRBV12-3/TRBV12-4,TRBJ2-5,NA,ASMGDIETQY
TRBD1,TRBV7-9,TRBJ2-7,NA,ASSPPLGQGSYEQY
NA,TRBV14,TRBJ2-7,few,ASSQDTERSYEQY
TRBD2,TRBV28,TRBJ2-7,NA,ASSVTGTSSYEQH
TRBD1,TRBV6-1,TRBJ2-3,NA,ASSGDRGRTDTQY
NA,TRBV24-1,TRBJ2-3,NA,ATSVFSGREEDTQY
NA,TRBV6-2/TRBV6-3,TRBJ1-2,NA,ASSDYEGYT
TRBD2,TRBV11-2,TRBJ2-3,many,ASSLGLAGGRGDTQY
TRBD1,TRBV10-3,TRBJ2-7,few,AIIGTGYYEQY
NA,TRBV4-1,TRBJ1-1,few,ASSQVQSHPGPGGEAF
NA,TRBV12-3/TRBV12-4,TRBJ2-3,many,ASRVAGLDTQY
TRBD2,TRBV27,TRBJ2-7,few,ASSSGLAGSSGYEQY
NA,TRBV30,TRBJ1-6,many,AWRALINSPLH
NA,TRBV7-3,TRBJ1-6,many,ASSTGPNSPLH
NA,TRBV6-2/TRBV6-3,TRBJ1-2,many,ASSYSGGGGYT
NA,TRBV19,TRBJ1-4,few,ASLDSSNEKLF